The 32 T cell receptor beta chains presented below share a single source sample, sequenced in a study of T cells after yellow fever vaccination. A single record per CDR3 protein comes from TCRdb applying MiXCR to the 5' RACE reads. The sample lists 450,000 to 600,000 distinct CDR3 sequences; less than 20% were seen once. The sequencing here drew on PBMCs, taken around 5 days after the first yellow fever vaccination. The receptors come from a young man who received the YFV17D yellow fever vaccine.

This clonotype was seen ten or more times. This chain connects TRBV9 to TRBJ1-1, with D hard to call. The ends were cut back, 0 bases at V and 2 bases at J, with 5 bases in the middle. The germline gives CDR1 SGDLS, CDR2 YYNGEE. This CDR3 has 13 residues. The CDR3 region is CASSVESNTEAFF. The DNA for the CDR3 is TGTGCCAGCAGCGTAGAGAGTAACACTGAAGCTTTCTTT.

V gene TRBV6-1 combines with J gene TRBJ2-5, with D unresolved. The CDR3 runs 12 residues. Trimming cost V 2 bases and J 7 bases, with 8 bases left between them. The germline V gene has CDR1 MNHNS and CDR2 SASEGT. This CDR3 reads CASSERARTQYF. The DNA for the CDR3 is TGTGCCAGCAGTGAACGCGCTAGGACCCAGTACTTC.

The rearrangement uses TRBV7-2 and TRBJ2-4, with 8 bases aligning to TRBD2. V gave up 0 bases and J gave up 6 bases; unmatched junction bases: 13. CDR3 length: 18 residues. Looked up from germline, CDR1 is SGHTA and CDR2 is FQGNSA. Written as DNA, the CDR3 is TGTGCCAGCAGCTTAGCGGGTTGGGTCAGCGGGGGAGGAAACATTCAGTACTTC. It specifies CASSLAGWVSGGGNIQYF. Complete variable domain (other parts from reference TRBV7-2 and TRBJ2-4): GAGVSQSPSNKVTEKGKDVELRCDPISGHTALYWYRQSLGQGLEFLIYFQGNSAPDKSGLPSDRFSAERTGGSVSTLTIQRTQQEDSAVYLCASSLAGWVSGGGNIQYFGAGTRLSVL.

The chain joins TRBV6-2 or TRBV6-3 to TRBJ2-7; 15 nucleotides agree with TRBD2. The germline V gene encodes CDR1 MNHEY and CDR2 SVGEGT. CDR3 length equals 15 residues. V lost 7 bases to trimming and J lost 2 bases; unmatched junction nucleotides: 3. The CDR3 coding sequence is TGTGCCAGCATGGGACTAGCGGGGGGTACCTACGAGCAGTACTTC. Translating it yields CASMGLAGGTYEQYF.

This clonotype showed up just a few times. This chain's CDR3 is CSAPPTGRNTEAFF. The CDR3 DNA follows: TGCAGTGCCCCCCCGACAGGGAGAAACACTGAAGCTTTCTTT. The chain recombines TRBV20-1 with TRBJ1-1; 7 bases align to TRBD1. Germline loops: CDR1 DFQATT, CDR2 SNEGSKA (reference sequence). With 6 bases clipped from V and 2 bases from J, the junction kept 9 bases outside the gene matches. The length of the CDR3 is 14 residues.

This chain connects TRBV12-3 or TRBV12-4 to TRBJ2-5; no definite D call. Trimming stripped 5 bases from V and 3 bases from J, with 10 bases between. This CDR3 spans 13 amino acids. CDR3 sequence: CASSNGEEETQYF. The CDR3 region has the DNA TGTGCCAGCAGTAACGGTGAGGAAGAGACCCAGTACTTC.

This clonotype turned up a few times. The chain joins TRBV18 to TRBJ1-4; D remains unclear. Germline lookup yields CDR1 KGHSH and CDR2 LQKENI. V was cut by 0 bases and J by 7 bases, with 12 bases left in between. The CDR3 is made up of 15 amino acids. The CDR3 reads CASSPPSGGGEKLFF. The CDR3 DNA sequence: TGTGCCAGCTCACCACCGTCAGGAGGCGGTGAAAAACTGTTTTTT.

The chain is built from TRBV11-2 and TRBJ2-5, with 9 bases lining up with TRBD2. CDR3 length equals 15 residues. Germline values: CDR1 SGHAT, CDR2 FQNNGV. V was clipped by 8 bases and J by 4 bases; unmatched bases: 11. CDR3 in amino acids: CASGLAGGPGETQYF. CDR3 DNA: TGTGCCAGCGGTTTGGCGGGGGGGCCTGGAGAGACCCAGTACTTC.

This clonotype appeared a few times. The CDR3 bases are TGTGCCAGCAGTTTATACTCCCGACAGGCCAGCAATCAGCCCCAGCATTTT. Protein sequence: CASSLYSRQASNQPQHF. V and J are TRBV27 and TRBJ1-5; weak D call: TRBD1 (6 bases). This CDR3 spans 17 amino acids. Germline assignment: CDR1 MNHEY and CDR2 SMNVEV (reference sequence). V dropped 1 base and J dropped 1 base, with 14 bases sitting between them.

The rearrangement uses TRBV2 and TRBJ2-2, with 7 bases matching TRBD2. Germline V CDR1 and CDR2: SNHLY, FYNNEI. Unmatched junction bases numbered 13, after V lost 8 bases and J lost 7 bases. The CDR3 totals 15 residues. The CDR3 bases are TGTGCCAGCTCGAGCCGGGGGGAGTCCGGCGGGGAGCTGTTTTTT. Translated, it gives CASSSRGESGGELFF.

This clonotype occurred a few times. The DNA of the CDR3 is TGTGCCATCAGTGGGACAGGTTTTGATGGCTACACCTTC. Translated, it gives CAISGTGFDGYTF. The chain is built from TRBV10-3 and TRBJ1-2; TRBD1 aligns across 7 bases. J gave up 6 bases and V 4 bases, and 5 bases lay outside the gene matches. CDR3 length: 13 amino acids. CDR1 and CDR2 from the germline V gene are ENHRY and SYGVKD.

This clonotype has only one observation. One junction end disagrees with the germline gene, perhaps due to a read error. V is TRBV11-3 and J is TRBJ2-5; the D gene is possibly TRBD2 (6 bases). Germline CDR1 SGHNT, CDR2 YENEEA. CDR3 length: 16 amino acids. As DNA, the CDR3 is TGTGCCAGCAGCTTAGGGGGCCGCGGGATCCAAGAGACCCAGCACTTC. It specifies CASSLGGRGIQETQHF.

The table lists this clonotype with a few counts. The V gene is TRBV7-9, the J gene TRBJ2-1; 8 bases are a match to TRBD1. The V and J ends lost 5 bases and 8 bases, in that order; junction bases with no gene match: 8. The CDR3 loop spans 14 amino acids. The germline CDR1 and CDR2 sequences are SEHNR and FQNEAQ (reference sequence). CDR3 nucleotides: TGTGCCAGCAGCCAGGACAGGGCGTCCGATGAGCAGTTCTTC. This sequence encodes CASSQDRASDEQFF.

The chain carries TRBV4-1 and TRBJ2-7; no firm D call. Trimming shortened V by 0 bases and J by 0 bases, and 9 bases separated the two germline ends. The V gene's germline CDR1 is MGHRA and CDR2 YSYEKL. The CDR3 has 15 residues. CDR3 in DNA: TGCGCCAGCAGCCAAGAATTCAGACCCTCCTACGAGCAGTACTTC. Its translation: CASSQEFRPSYEQYF.

The J gene is TRBJ2-7, the V gene TRBV7-9; D might be TRBD2 (5 bases). Trimming cost V 2 bases and J 5 bases, with 19 bases left between them. Germline CDR1 reads SEHNR; CDR2 reads FQNEAQ (reference sequence). The CDR3 sequence is 16 residues long. DNA for the CDR3: TGTGCCAGCAGCTTAACGCTAGCCCTCGGCTTCGACGAGCAGTACTTC. The encoded protein is CASSLTLALGFDEQYF.

The chain links TRBV9 to TRBJ2-2, with D perhaps matching TRBD1 (5 bases). Trimming removed 4 bases from V and 6 bases from J, with 10 bases in between. The CDR3 runs to 13 residues. Germline V lookup: CDR1 SGDLS, CDR2 YYNGEE. The CDR3 region has the DNA TGTGCCAGCAGCACCCCAGGGTCCGGGGAGCTGTTTTTT. Translation gives CASSTPGSGELFF.

The gene calls are TRBV2 and TRBJ2-2, with D unresolved. CDR3 length equals 13 residues. The germline gives CDR1 SNHLY, CDR2 FYNNEI. V lost 8 bases to trimming and J lost 8 bases, with 15 bases between them. This CDR3 is CASAWAGLGELFF. CDR3 nucleotides: TGTGCCAGCGCGTGGGCCGGGCTTGGGGAGCTGTTTTTT.

The gene calls are TRBV15 and TRBJ1-5; no clear D. The V end lost 0 bases, the J end lost 7 bases, and 10 bases lay between the germline ends. The CDR3 contains 14 residues. The germline V gene has CDR1 LNHNV and CDR2 YYDKDF (reference sequence). In DNA form, the CDR3 reads TGTGCCACCAGCAGAGATTTTTCCGGGCAGCCCCAGCATTTT. Its translation is CATSRDFSGQPQHF. Looking up the rest from reference TRBV15 and TRBJ1-5 gives the full variable domain: DAMVIQNPRYQVTQFGKPVTLSCSQTLNHNVMYWYQQKSSQAPKLLFHYYDKDFNNEADTPDNFQSRRPNTSFCFLDIRSPGLGDTAMYLCATSRDFSGQPQHFGDGTRLSIL.

This clonotype was observed a handful of times. The chain employs TRBV7-6 and TRBJ2-1; D is perhaps TRBD2 (6 bases). CDR1 is SGHVS, CDR2 FNYEAQ, per germline. V gave up 5 bases and J gave up 8 bases, with 13 bases separating them. The CDR3 length is 13 residues. Here the CDR3 reads CASSAGPGHEQFF. The CDR3 DNA reads as TGTGCCAGCAGCGCGGGACCAGGGCATGAGCAGTTCTTC.

This clonotype was observed a handful of times. The V gene is TRBV9, the J gene TRBJ1-4; 9 bases fit TRBD1. V trimming: 4 bases; J trimming: 7 bases; junction bases outside the gene matches: 11. Germline CDR1 reads SGDLS; CDR2 reads YYNGEE. The CDR3 sequence is 16 residues long. The CDR3 DNA reads TGTGCCAGCAGCTCCTCAGGGGGGACAGGGACTGAAAAACTGTTTTTT. Encoded protein: CASSSSGGTGTEKLFF.

This clonotype was observed a handful of times. J is TRBJ2-7 and V is TRBV5-4, with 10 bases matching TRBD2. This CDR3 comprises 15 residues. The ends lost 4 bases at V and 4 bases at J; junction bases unmatched: 8. Germline loops: CDR1 SGHNT, CDR2 YYREEE (reference sequence). The DNA for the CDR3 is TGTGCCAGCAGCCCCGAACTAGCGGGGACATACGAGCAGTACTTC. Translating it yields CASSPELAGTYEQYF.

The genes are TRBV29-1 and TRBJ2-3; D is perhaps TRBD1 or TRBD2 (5 bases each). This CDR3 has 14 amino acids. From germline, CDR1 is SQVTM and CDR2 ANQGSEA. Trimming pared 4 bases from V and 1 base from J, leaving 12 bases between. CDR3 nucleotide sequence: TGCAGCGTTGGTCGAGGGGAAGGCACAGATACGCAGTATTTT. Its protein product is CSVGRGEGTDTQYF.

This clonotype was seen a few times. The chain carries TRBV29-1 and TRBJ2-5; D unresolved. The CDR3 length is 11 residues. The V end lost 4 bases, the J end lost 5 bases, and 8 bases lay between the germline ends. Looked up from germline, CDR1 is SQVTM and CDR2 is ANQGSEA. CDR3 sequence: CSVGGMETQYF. CDR3 nucleotides: TGCAGCGTTGGTGGGATGGAGACCCAGTACTTC.

The chain joins TRBV7-2 to TRBJ1-2; D is perhaps TRBD1 (6 bases). The CDR3 is 15 amino acids. In germline, CDR1 is SGHTA, CDR2 FQGNSA. V was pared by 0 bases and J by 6 bases, with 14 bases between. The CDR3 DNA sequence: TGTGCCAGCAGCTTAGCGGCGGGGGCTGATAATGGCTACACCTTC. Its translation is CASSLAAGADNGYTF.

This clonotype has a handful of counts. The rearrangement links TRBV19 to TRBJ2-4; the match to TRBD1 covers 8 bases. Germline CDR1 and CDR2: LNHDA and SQIVND (reference sequence). The CDR3 consists of 15 residues. V was pared by 6 bases and J by 4 bases, with 8 bases of the junction left unmatched. The DNA of the CDR3 is TGTGCCAGTAGCGACAGGGGCGGACTGAAAAACATTCAGTACTTC. Amino acids: CASSDRGGLKNIQYF.

The chain has TRBV4-1 and TRBJ2-5; tentatively, D is TRBD2 (5 bases). This CDR3 spans 16 amino acids. The germline CDR1 and CDR2 sequences are MGHRA and YSYEKL. V was cut by 4 bases and J by 5 bases, with 20 bases left in between. The CDR3 loop reads CASSPDFTLGWETQYF. For the CDR3, the DNA is TGCGCCAGCAGCCCGGACTTCACGTTGGGTTGGGAGACCCAGTACTTC.

The CDR3 protein is CASSLVASYGYTF. DNA of the CDR3: TGTGCCAGCAGTTTAGTGGCATCCTATGGCTACACCTTC. V usage is TRBV12-3 or TRBV12-4 and J usage is TRBJ1-2; unclear D gene. V shed 1 base and J shed 4 bases, with 7 bases lying between them. The CDR3 sequence is 13 residues long.

This clonotype showed up just a few times. The V gene is TRBV6-1, the J gene TRBJ2-3, with TRBD1 as a possible D gene (5 bases). Trimming removed 2 bases from V and 6 bases from J, with 12 bases in between. The CDR3 covers 14 residues. Germline CDR1 reads MNHNS; CDR2 reads SASEGT. The CDR3 region is CASSERGHEDTQYF. DNA for the CDR3: TGTGCCAGCAGTGAAAGAGGACACGAGGATACGCAGTATTTT.

This clonotype was detected only once. This chain uses TRBV12-3 or TRBV12-4 with TRBJ1-2, with TRBD1 as a possible D gene (5 bases). The CDR3 loop spans 15 amino acids. The V gene lost 6 bases and the J gene lost 8 bases, with 22 bases spanning the gap. DNA of the CDR3: TGTGCCAGCAGAACCCCGGGGGATTCAGGGCGCGGCTACACCTTC. This sequence encodes CASRTPGDSGRGYTF.

V gene TRBV18 combines with J gene TRBJ2-6, with D perhaps matching TRBD1 or TRBD2 (5 bases each). V lost 3 bases and J lost 3, with 15 bases in between. CDR3 length: 17 amino acids. Germline V gene data show CDR1 as KGHSH and CDR2 as LQKENI. CDR3 sequence reads: CASSPSGTLVGANVLTF. CDR3 in DNA: TGTGCCAGCTCACCTTCCGGGACGCTTGTTGGGGCCAACGTCCTGACTTTC.

This clonotype was seen only a few times. This chain links TRBV12-5 with TRBJ2-2; D call uncertain. Germline assignment: CDR1 LGHNT and CDR2 FRNRAP. The V end lost 5 bases, the J end lost 2 bases, and 12 bases lay between the germline ends. This CDR3 spans 15 amino acids. The CDR3 nucleotides read TGTGCTAGTGGTACGGTAATGCGTAACACCGGGGAGCTGTTTTTT. Translation gives CASGTVMRNTGELFF.

The rearrangement links TRBV7-6 to TRBJ1-3; 12 bases are shared with TRBD1. This CDR3 spans 21 amino acids. CDR1 is SGHVS, CDR2 FNYEAQ, per germline. V gave up 2 bases and J gave up 0 bases; unmatched junction bases: 14. The CDR3 region is CASSLSRRDRGHLHSGNTIYF. CDR3 sequence (DNA): TGTGCCAGCAGCTTATCCCGCCGGGACAGGGGGCATTTGCACTCTGGAAACACCATATATTTT.